The T cell receptor beta chain described here comes from a study of blood T cells in healthy people across ages. Study-wide results and limits: The authors considered diversity estimates from one million T cells to be underestimates. In these data, TCR beta diversity tracked strongly with naive T cell percentage.

This clonotype was picked up a small number of times. The antigen remains unidentified. This CDR3 is built from 14 residues. The V gene's germline CDR1 is SGHTA and CDR2 FQGNSA. V lost 6 bases, J lost 5 bases, and 10 bases stayed unmatched. Every donor gave 8.5 to 10 milliliters of peripheral blood. Sample-barcoded 5' priming and a J-beta primer mix drove a second PCR of 7 to 11 cycles. TCRdb redid the calling of the 5' RACE reads with MiXCR, one entry per CDR3 protein. The sample has about 1.7 million distinct CDR3 sequences; under 30% are singletons. This receptor was obtained from a woman aged 30 to 39 in good health. The chain combines TRBV7-2 with TRBJ2-7; TRBD2 matches 7 bases. The sample taken for sequencing was blood. The CDR3 coding sequence is TGTGCCAGCAGGCCGGCGGGGGTAGAGCACGAGCAGTACTTC. Amino acids: CASRPAGVEHEQYF.